These 11 T cell receptor beta chains came from one sample sequenced in a study of blood T cell repertoires in COVID-19. Measured with immunoSEQ multiplex PCR; TCRdb has only the in-frame clones, and not every one. The table has some 240,000 clones, approximately 86% seen once. Sample: peripheral blood. The receptors were sampled from a man between 60 and 75 years old who had recovered from COVID-19.

This clone was observed once. The V and J genes are TRBV2 and TRBJ2-7; D might be TRBD2 (5 bases). V lost 5 bases and J 5 bases, leaving 10 bases between the germline ends. Germline CDR1 and CDR2: SNHLY and FYNNEI. The CDR3 loop spans 12 amino acids. The CDR3 nucleotides read TGTGCCAGCAGTACTAGTCCCCACGAGCAGTACGTC. Encoded protein: CASSTSPHEQYV.

The chain joins TRBV4-2 to TRBJ2-3; 7 positions agree with TRBD2. The CDR3 is made up of 13 amino acids. The junction had 4 bases not matched to a gene; V was cut back by 8 bases and J by 2 bases. The germline V gene encodes CDR1 LGHNA and CDR2 YNFKEQ. The CDR3 DNA reads as TGTGCCAGCGGAGCGGGGCCCACAGATACGCAGTATTTT. It encodes CASGAGPTDTQYF.

This chain connects TRBV12-3 or TRBV12-4 to TRBJ1-1; the D gene is possibly TRBD1 (6 bases). With 6 bases removed from V and 3 bases from J, the gap between germline ends came to 11 bases. The CDR3 consists of 13 residues. CDR3 DNA: TGTGCCAGCAGCCCGGGACACCACACTGAAGCTTTCTTT. As protein: CASSPGHHTEAFF.

This sequence joins TRBV5-1 and TRBJ1-1; D remains unclear. This CDR3 region has 13 residues. Trimming left V 2 bases short and J 0 bases short, with 5 bases between. Germline CDR1 is SGHRS and CDR2 is YFSETQ. CDR3 sequence: CASSFQMNTEAFF. In nucleotides, the CDR3 is TGCGCCAGCAGCTTTCAAATGAACACTGAAGCTTTCTTT.

This chain joins TRBV11-2 and TRBJ2-7, with TRBD1 identical over 7 bases. The CDR3 totals 12 residues. V trimming: 5 bases; J trimming: 5 bases; junction bases outside the gene matches: 3. The germline gives CDR1 SGHAT, CDR2 FQNNGV. The CDR3 loop is CASSGGQNEQYV. CDR3 sequence (DNA): TGTGCCAGCAGCGGGGGACAGAACGAGCAGTACGTC.

The chain couples TRBV11-3 to TRBJ2-3, with 9 positions matching TRBD2. The CDR3 spans 15 residues. The V gene's germline CDR1 is SGHNT and CDR2 YENEEA. With 5 bases clipped from V and 1 base from J, the junction kept 4 bases outside the gene matches. This chain's CDR3 is CASSPSGGRTDTQYF. As DNA, the CDR3 is TGTGCCAGCAGCCCCAGCGGGGGGCGCACAGATACGCAGTATTTT.

The gene calls are TRBV27 and TRBJ2-7; 8 bases line up with TRBD2. V shed 5 bases and J 3 bases; nucleotides not matched to a gene: 9. The germline V gene has CDR1 MNHEY and CDR2 SMNVEV (reference sequence). This CDR3 spans 15 amino acids. The CDR3 DNA reads TGTGCCAGCAGTCAGCAACTAGCGGACCGCTACGAGCAGTACTTC. This gives the protein CASSQQLADRYEQYF.

The gene calls are TRBV4-2 and TRBJ1-4; no definite D call. This CDR3 has 16 residues. The germline V gene encodes CDR1 LGHNA and CDR2 YNFKEQ. V lost 4 bases, J lost 0 bases, and 12 bases lay in between. CDR3 in DNA: TGTGCCAGCAGCCCTATTGTGAGTGCAACTAATGAAAAACTGTTTTTT. This sequence encodes CASSPIVSATNEKLFF.

The chain joins TRBV7-2 to TRBJ1-1, with 7 bases lining up with TRBD1. The V gene's germline CDR1 is SGHTA and CDR2 FQGNSA. V gave up 8 bases and J gave up 0 bases; unmatched junction bases: 3. This CDR3 region has 13 residues. CDR3 region: CASRQGMNTEAFF. CDR3 bases: TGTGCCAGCCGACAGGGCATGAACACTGAAGCTTTCTTT.

This chain connects TRBV6-2 or TRBV6-3 to TRBJ2-2, with TRBD2 matching 8 bases. This CDR3 contains 13 residues. Trimming cost V 6 bases and J 6 bases; bases outside gene matches: 3. Germline V gene lookup returns CDR1 MNHEY and CDR2 SVGEGT. Here the CDR3 DNA reads TGTGCCAGCAGCGGGGGGGCGGCCGGGGAGCTGTTTTTT. Translating gives CASSGGAAGELFF.

The chain is built from TRBV14 and TRBJ1-2, with D possibly being TRBD1 (5 bases). Trimming cost V 0 bases and J 4 bases, with 12 bases left between them. The CDR3 extends over 15 amino acids. Germline CDR1 SGHDN, CDR2 FVKESK. The CDR3 region has the DNA TGTGCCAGCAGCCAAGAGACACAGGCGACCTATGGCTACACCTTC. It specifies CASSQETQATYGYTF.